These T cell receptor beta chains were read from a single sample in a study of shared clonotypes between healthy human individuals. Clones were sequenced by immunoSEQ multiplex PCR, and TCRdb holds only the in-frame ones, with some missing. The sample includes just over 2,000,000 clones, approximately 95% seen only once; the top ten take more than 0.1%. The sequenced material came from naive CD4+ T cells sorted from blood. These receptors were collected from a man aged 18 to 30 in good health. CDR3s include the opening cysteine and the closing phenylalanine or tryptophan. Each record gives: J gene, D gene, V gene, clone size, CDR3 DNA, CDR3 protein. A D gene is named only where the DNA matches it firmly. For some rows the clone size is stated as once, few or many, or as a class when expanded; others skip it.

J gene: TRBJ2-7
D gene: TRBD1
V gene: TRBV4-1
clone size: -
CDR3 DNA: TGCGCCAGCAGCCAAGAGACAGGGGTTTTCTACGAGCAGTACTTC
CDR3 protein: CASSQETGVFYEQYF

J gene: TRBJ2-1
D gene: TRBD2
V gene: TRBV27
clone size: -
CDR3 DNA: TGTGCCAGCAGGGGGACTAGCGGGAGCCATGAGCAGTTCTTC
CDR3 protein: CASRGTSGSHEQFF

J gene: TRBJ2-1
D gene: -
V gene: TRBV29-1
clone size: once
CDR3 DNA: TGCAGCGTCTCAGACTCCTACAATGAGCAGTTCTTC
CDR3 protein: CSVSDSYNEQFF

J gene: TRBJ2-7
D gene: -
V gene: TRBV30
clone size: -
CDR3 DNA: TGTGCCTGGAGCGGGAGAACCTACGAGCAGTACTTC
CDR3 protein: CAWSGRTYEQYF

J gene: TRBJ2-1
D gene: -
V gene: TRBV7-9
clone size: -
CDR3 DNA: TGTGCCAGCAGCTTAGCCCAGGGTACTGAAAATGAGCAGTTCTTC
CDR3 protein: CASSLAQGTENEQFF

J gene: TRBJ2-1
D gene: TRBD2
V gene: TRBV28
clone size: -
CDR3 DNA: TGTGCCAGCAGTAGCACGGGGGGGGTTAATGAGCAGTTCTTC
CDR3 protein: CASSSTGGVNEQFF

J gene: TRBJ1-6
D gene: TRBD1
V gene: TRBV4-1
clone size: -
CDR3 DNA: TGCGCCAGCAGCCAAGATGGGGGACAGGGGACCCCTGGATGGTCACCCCTCCACTTT
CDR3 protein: CASSQDGGQGTPGWSPLHF

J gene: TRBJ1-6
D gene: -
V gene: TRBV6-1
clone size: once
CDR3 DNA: TGTGCCAGCAGCGTAAAGGATTCACCCCTCCACTTT
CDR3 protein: CASSVKDSPLHF

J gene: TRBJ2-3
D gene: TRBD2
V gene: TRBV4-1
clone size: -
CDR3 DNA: TGCGCCAGCAGCTTTGGGACTAGCGGTTTCCCCACAGATACGCAGTATTTT
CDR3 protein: CASSFGTSGFPTDTQYF

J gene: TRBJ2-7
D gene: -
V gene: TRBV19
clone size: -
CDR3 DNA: TGTGCCAGTAGTATAGTTCTGGGGGCCCACGAGCAGTACTTC
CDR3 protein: CASSIVLGAHEQYF

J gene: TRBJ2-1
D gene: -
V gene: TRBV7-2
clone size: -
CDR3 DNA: TGTGCCAGCAGCTTAGGGCAGTCCTACAATGAGCAGTTCTTC
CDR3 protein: CASSLGQSYNEQFF

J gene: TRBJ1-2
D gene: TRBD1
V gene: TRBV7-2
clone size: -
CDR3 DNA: TGTGCCAGCAGCTTTACTTTTACAGGGGGCTATGGCTACACCTTC
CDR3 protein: CASSFTFTGGYGYTF

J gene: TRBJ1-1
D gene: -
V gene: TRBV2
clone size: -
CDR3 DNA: TGTGCCAGCATTGAAGGGGAGGATGAAGCTTTCTTT
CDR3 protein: CASIEGEDEAFF

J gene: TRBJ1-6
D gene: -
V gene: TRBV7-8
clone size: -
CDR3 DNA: TGTGCCAGCAGCTTACCAAATTCACCCCTCCACTTT
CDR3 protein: CASSLPNSPLHF

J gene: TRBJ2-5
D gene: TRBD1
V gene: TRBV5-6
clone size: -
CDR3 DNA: TGTGCCAGCACCAATTGGGGACAGTACCAAGAGACCCAGTACTTC
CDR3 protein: CASTNWGQYQETQYF

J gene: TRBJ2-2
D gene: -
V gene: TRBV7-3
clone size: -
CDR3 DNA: TGTGCCAGCAGCCCGGGACTGCCGAACGCCGGGGAGCTGTTTTTT
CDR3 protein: CASSPGLPNAGELFF

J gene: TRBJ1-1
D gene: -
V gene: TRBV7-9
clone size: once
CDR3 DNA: TGTGCCAGCAGCCCACAGGTGACAAACACTGAAGCTTTCTTT
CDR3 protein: CASSPQVTNTEAFF

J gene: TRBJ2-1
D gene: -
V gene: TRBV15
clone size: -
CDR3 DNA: TGTGCCACCAGCAGAGATGTGGGTAGCGCGATTGAGCAGTTCTTC
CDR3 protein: CATSRDVGSAIEQFF

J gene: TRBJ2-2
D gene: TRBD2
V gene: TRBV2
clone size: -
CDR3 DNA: TGTGCCAGCAGCCTGAAGCGGGAGACCGGGGAGCTGTTTTTT
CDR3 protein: CASSLKRETGELFF

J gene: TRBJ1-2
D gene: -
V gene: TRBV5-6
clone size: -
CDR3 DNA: TGTGCCAGCAGCTTGAAAGGGTCAGGGAACTATGGCTACACCTTC
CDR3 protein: CASSLKGSGNYGYTF

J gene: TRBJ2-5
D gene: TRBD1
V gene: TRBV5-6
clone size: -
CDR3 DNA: TGTGCCAGCAGGCGCCTTGACAGGGATCAAGAGACCCAGTACTTC
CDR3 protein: CASRRLDRDQETQYF

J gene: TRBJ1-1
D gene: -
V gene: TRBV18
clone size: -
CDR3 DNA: TGTGCCAGCTCACCACCGGCCGCCACTGAAGCTTTCTTT
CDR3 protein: CASSPPAATEAFF